This T cell receptor beta chain was recovered during a study of blood T cell repertoires in COVID-19. As for the study in general: Sites in the United States, Italy and Spain provided acute and convalescent COVID-19 samples. Nucleic acid was either cDNA or gDNA, and it came from T cells, B-cell-depleted T cells, or PBMCs.

Profiling relied on immunoSEQ multiplex PCR, and the TCRdb table lists in-frame clones only, not all of them. In the table there are around 140,000 clones, roughly 90% of which are singletons. CDR1 and CDR2 from the germline V gene are KGHSH and LQKENI. Trimming shortened V by 2 bases and J by 8 bases, and 12 bases separated the two germline ends. The CDR3 spans 13 residues. The sequenced material came from peripheral blood. V and J are TRBV18 and TRBJ1-1; no reliable D call. This clonotype originated in a man between 70 and 80 years old with active COVID-19. This CDR3 is CASSPTRPDEAFF. The CDR3 coding sequence is TGTGCCAGCTCACCAACGAGGCCAGACGAAGCTTTCTTT.